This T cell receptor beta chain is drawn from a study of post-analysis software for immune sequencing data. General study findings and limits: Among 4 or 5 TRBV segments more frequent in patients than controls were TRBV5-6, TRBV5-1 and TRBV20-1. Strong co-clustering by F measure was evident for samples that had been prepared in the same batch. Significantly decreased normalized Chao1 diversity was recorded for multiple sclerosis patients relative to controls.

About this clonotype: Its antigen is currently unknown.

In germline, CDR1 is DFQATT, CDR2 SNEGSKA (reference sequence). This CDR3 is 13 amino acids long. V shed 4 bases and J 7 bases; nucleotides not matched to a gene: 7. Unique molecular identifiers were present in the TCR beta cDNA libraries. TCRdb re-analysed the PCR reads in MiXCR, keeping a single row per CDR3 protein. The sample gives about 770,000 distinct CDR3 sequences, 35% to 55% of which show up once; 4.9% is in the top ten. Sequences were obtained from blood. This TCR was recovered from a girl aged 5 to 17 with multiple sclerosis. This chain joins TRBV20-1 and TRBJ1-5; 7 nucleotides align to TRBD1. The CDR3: CSAMPGGVQPQHF. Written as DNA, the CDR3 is TGCAGTGCTATGCCAGGGGGTGTACAGCCCCAGCATTTT.